These T cell receptor beta chains were read from a single sample in a study of regulatory T cells in long-lasting Graves disease. Via MiXCR, TCRdb re-called the multiplex PCR reads, giving one row per CDR3 protein. The data contain roughly 610,000 distinct CDR3 sequences, around 15% of them singletons. The sample was also reused in another study, on T cells in Graves' hyperthyroidism and ophthalmopathy.

Source: peripheral blood mononuclear cells (PBMCs), taken at new diagnosis, from a patient treated with antithyroid drugs. Every receptor here comes from a man in his late teens or twenties with Graves disease. The CDR3 runs from the conserved cysteine through the conserved F or W. The order of the fields is CDR3 protein, J gene, clone size, V gene. Not every row has a clone size; where given, it reads once, few, many or a size class.

CDR3: CAWSGGGYEQYF
J: TRBJ2-7
size: many
V: TRBV30

CDR3: CASQNSGANVLTF
J: TRBJ2-6
size: -
V: TRBV19

CDR3: CASGQTSGSYEQYF
J: TRBJ2-7
size: few
V: TRBV27

CDR3: CASLGQQAFF
J: TRBJ1-1
size: many
V: TRBV28

CDR3: CSAGTGAYEQYF
J: TRBJ2-7
size: many
V: TRBV29-1

CDR3: CATRGVSPTEAFF
J: TRBJ1-1
size: many
V: TRBV2

CDR3: CATSDPGQGAGETQYF
J: TRBJ2-5
size: many
V: TRBV24-1

CDR3: CSVAGLAGWFF
J: TRBJ2-1
size: -
V: TRBV29-1

CDR3: CASSPRREGRNTEAFF
J: TRBJ1-1
size: few
V: TRBV7-6

CDR3: CSARGRYNSPLHF
J: TRBJ1-6
size: -
V: TRBV20-1

CDR3: CASTRRGQGSYEQYF
J: TRBJ2-7
size: many
V: TRBV2

CDR3: CASSFVLNTEAFF
J: TRBJ1-1
size: few
V: TRBV12-3/TRBV12-4

CDR3: CASSLAGQGIQPQHF
J: TRBJ1-5
size: few
V: TRBV5-6

CDR3: CATSPYRPNQPQHF
J: TRBJ1-5
size: few
V: TRBV15

CDR3: CASSLGFGLNEGYGYTF
J: TRBJ1-2
size: -
V: TRBV7-9

CDR3: CASSPRTSISEAFF
J: TRBJ1-1
size: many
V: TRBV12-3/TRBV12-4

CDR3: CASSLATGDTQYF
J: TRBJ2-3
size: many
V: TRBV5-1

CDR3: CASSTGHEQYF
J: TRBJ2-7
size: few
V: TRBV5-1

CDR3: CASSLKGQGAGELFF
J: TRBJ2-2
size: -
V: TRBV3-1

CDR3: CASSGSGVGGTQYF
J: -
size: -
V: TRBV10-2

CDR3: CSARDRGGGINYGYTF
J: TRBJ1-2
size: -
V: TRBV20-1

CDR3: CASSPGTGVLNTEAFF
J: TRBJ1-1
size: many
V: TRBV27

CDR3: CSVARDSRNEKLFF
J: TRBJ1-4
size: many
V: TRBV29-1

CDR3: CSAEVGLDLGGEEQYF
J: TRBJ2-7
size: -
V: TRBV20-1

CDR3: CASNQQFGWGQGNEQFF
J: TRBJ2-1
size: few
V: TRBV6-1

CDR3: CASSRLGTGDQPQHF
J: TRBJ1-5
size: many
V: TRBV28

CDR3: CSARERTYNEQFF
J: TRBJ2-1
size: few
V: TRBV20-1

CDR3: CASSGVEWVLQETQYF
J: TRBJ2-5
size: few
V: TRBV7-9

CDR3: CATRSPGRSSGANVLTF
J: TRBJ2-6
size: many
V: TRBV27

CDR3: CASSGGQGVVEAFF
J: TRBJ1-1
size: -
V: TRBV10-2

CDR3: CASSLIQGVGANVLTF
J: TRBJ2-6
size: many
V: TRBV28

CDR3: CASSHLPGSSYNEQFF
J: TRBJ2-1
size: few
V: TRBV4-1

CDR3: CASSFLAGATQETQYF
J: TRBJ2-5
size: many
V: TRBV7-2

CDR3: CASSQGQFNQPQHF
J: TRBJ1-5
size: few
V: TRBV4-1

CDR3: CASSYLVEQETQYF
J: TRBJ2-5
size: many
V: TRBV12-3/TRBV12-4